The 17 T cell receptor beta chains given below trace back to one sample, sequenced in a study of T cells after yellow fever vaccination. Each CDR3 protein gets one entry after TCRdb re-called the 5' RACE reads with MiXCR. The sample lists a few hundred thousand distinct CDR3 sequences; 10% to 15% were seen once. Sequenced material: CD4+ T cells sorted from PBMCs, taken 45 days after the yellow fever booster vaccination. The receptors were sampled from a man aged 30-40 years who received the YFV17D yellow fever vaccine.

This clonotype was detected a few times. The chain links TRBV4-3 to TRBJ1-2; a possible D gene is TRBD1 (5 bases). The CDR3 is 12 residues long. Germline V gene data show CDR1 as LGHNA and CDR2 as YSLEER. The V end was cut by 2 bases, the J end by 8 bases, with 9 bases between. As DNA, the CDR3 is TGCGCCAGCAGCCAACAGGGAGGAGGCTACACCTTC. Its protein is CASSQQGGGYTF.

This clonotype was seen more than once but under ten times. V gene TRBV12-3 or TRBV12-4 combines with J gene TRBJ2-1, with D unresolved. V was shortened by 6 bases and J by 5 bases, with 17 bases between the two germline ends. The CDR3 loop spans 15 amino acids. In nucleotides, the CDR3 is TGTGCCAGCAGCAATTCTGGGGTTGGAAACAATGAGCAGTTCTTC. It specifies CASSNSGVGNNEQFF.

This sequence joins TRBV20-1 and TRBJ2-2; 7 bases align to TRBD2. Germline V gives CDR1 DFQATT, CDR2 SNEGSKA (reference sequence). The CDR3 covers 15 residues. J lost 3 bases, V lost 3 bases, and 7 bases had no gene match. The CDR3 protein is CSASSPGRYTGELFF. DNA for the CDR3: TGCAGTGCTAGTTCCCCCGGGAGGTACACCGGGGAGCTGTTTTTT.

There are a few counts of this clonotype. The CDR3 region is CATSAKLGQGNTGELFF. The CDR3 DNA follows: TGTGCCACCAGTGCCAAGTTGGGACAGGGAAACACCGGGGAGCTGTTTTTT. The chain recombines TRBV24-1 with TRBJ2-2; TRBD1 agrees at 9 bases. The ends lost 5 bases at V and 2 bases at J; junction bases unmatched: 8. This CDR3 has 17 residues. Germline V CDR1 and CDR2: KGHDR, SFDVKD.

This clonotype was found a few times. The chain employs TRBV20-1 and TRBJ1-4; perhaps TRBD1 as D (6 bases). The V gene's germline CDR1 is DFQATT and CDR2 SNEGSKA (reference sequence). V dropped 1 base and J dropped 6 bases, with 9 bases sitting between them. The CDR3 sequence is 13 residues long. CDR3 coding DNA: TGCAGTGCTAGAGGGGGGGCGGATGAAAAACTGTTTTTT. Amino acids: CSARGGADEKLFF.

The CDR3 region has the DNA TGCGCCAGCAGCCCACACTTCGGACAGGGGGGGGAAGAGACCCAGTACTTC. Residues: CASSPHFGQGGEETQYF. This chain links TRBV5-1 with TRBJ2-5; 10 bases agree with TRBD1. J was trimmed by 3 bases and V by 4 bases; bases with no gene match: 12. In germline, CDR1 is SGHRS, CDR2 YFSETQ. CDR3 length: 17 residues. Filled out from reference TRBV5-1 and TRBJ2-5, the complete variable domain reads KAGVTQTPRYLIKTRGQQVTLSCSPISGHRSVSWYQQTPGQGLQFLFEYFSETQRNKGNFPGRFSGRQFSNSRSEMNVSTLELGDSALYLCASSPHFGQGGEETQYFGPGTRLLVL.

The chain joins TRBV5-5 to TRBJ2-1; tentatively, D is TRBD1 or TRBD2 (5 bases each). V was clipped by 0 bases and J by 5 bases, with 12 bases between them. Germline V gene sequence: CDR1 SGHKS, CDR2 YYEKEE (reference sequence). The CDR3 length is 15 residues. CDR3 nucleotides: TGTGCCAGCAGCTTGGCCCAGGGAGTAGACAATGAGCAGTTCTTC. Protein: CASSLAQGVDNEQFF. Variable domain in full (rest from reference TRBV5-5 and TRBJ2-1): DAGVTQSPTHLIKTRGQQVTLRCSPISGHKSVSWYQQVLGQGPQFIFQYYEKEERGRGNFPDRFSARQFPNYSSELNVNALLLGDSALYLCASSLAQGVDNEQFFGPGTRLTVL.

For the CDR3, the DNA is TGTGCCAGCAGCTTCCTAGCGGGAGGAACCGGGGAGCTGTTTTTT. Protein product: CASSFLAGGTGELFF. This chain joins TRBV5-6 and TRBJ2-2; 11 bases are shared with TRBD2. Germline CDR1 reads SGHDT; CDR2 reads YYEEEE. This CDR3 has 15 amino acids. The V and J ends lost 2 bases and 5 bases, in that order; junction bases with no gene match: 2.

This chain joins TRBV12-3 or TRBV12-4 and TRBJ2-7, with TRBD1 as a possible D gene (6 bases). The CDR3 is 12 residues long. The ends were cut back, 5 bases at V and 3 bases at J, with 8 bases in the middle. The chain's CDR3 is CASSNRDYEQYF. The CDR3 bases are TGTGCCAGCAGTAACAGGGACTACGAGCAGTACTTC.

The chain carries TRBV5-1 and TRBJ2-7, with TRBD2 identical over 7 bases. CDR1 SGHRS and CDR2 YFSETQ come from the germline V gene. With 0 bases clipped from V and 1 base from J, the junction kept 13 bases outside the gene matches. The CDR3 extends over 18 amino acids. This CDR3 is CASSLAPRVGGSSYEQYF. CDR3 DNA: TGCGCCAGCAGCTTGGCCCCCCGGGTAGGCGGGAGTTCCTACGAGCAGTACTTC.

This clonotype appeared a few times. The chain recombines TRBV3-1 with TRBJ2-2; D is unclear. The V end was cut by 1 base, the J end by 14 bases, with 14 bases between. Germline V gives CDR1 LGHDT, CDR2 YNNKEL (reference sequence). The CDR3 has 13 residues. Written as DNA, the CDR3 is TGTGCCAGCAGCCAAGGTCACCCACGGGCACTGTTTTTT. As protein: CASSQGHPRALFF.

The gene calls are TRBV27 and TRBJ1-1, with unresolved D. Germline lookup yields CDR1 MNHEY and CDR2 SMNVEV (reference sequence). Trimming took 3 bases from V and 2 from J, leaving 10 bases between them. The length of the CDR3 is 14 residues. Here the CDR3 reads CASSFSHSNTEAFF. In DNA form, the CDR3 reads TGTGCCAGCAGTTTTAGTCATTCAAACACTGAAGCTTTCTTT.

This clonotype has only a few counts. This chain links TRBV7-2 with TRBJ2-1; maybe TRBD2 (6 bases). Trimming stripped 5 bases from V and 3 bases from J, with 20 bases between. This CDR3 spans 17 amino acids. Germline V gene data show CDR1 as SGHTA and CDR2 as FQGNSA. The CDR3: CASSRRWASEVYNEQFF. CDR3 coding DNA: TGTGCCAGCAGCCGCAGATGGGCTAGCGAGGTCTACAATGAGCAGTTCTTC.

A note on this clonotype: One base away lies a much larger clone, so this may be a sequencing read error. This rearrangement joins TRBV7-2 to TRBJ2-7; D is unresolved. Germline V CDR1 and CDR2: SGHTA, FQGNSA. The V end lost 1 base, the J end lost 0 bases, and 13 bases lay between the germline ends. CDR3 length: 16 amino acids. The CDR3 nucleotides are TGTGCCAGCAGCTTAGATAGGGCGTTGAGCTCCTACGAGCAGTACTTC. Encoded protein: CASSLDRALSSYEQYF.

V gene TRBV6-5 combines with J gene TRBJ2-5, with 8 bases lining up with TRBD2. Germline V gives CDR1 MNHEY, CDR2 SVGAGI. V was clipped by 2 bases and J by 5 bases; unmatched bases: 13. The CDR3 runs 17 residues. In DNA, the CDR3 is TGTGCCAGCAGTTACAGGGCGGGAGGCTTATTCGGGGAGACCCAGTACTTC. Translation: CASSYRAGGLFGETQYF.

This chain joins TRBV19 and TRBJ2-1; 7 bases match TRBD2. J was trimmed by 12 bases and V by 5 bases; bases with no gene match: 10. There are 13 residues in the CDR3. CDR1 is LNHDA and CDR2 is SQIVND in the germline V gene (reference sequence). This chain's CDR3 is CASSRAGVLGQFF. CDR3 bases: TGTGCCAGTAGTCGGGCGGGAGTTCTAGGGCAGTTCTTC.

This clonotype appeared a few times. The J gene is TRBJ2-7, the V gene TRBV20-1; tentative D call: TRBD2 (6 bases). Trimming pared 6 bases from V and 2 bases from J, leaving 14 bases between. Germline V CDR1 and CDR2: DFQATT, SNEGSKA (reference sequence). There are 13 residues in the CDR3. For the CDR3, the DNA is TGCAGTGCCAACGGGGGACCTGCCTACGAGCAGTACTTC. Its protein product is CSANGGPAYEQYF.